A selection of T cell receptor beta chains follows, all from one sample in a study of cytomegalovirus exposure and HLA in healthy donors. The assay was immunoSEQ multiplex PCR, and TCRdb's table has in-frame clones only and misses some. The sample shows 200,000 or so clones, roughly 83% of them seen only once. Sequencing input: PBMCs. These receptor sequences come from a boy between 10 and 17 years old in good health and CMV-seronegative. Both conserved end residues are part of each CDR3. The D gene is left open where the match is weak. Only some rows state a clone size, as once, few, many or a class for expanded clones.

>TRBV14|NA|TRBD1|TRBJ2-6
CASSQDRGRANVLTF
TGTGCCAGCAGCCAAGACAGGGGGCGAGCCAACGTCCTGACTTTC
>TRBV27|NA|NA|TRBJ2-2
CASSPRQGRLTGELFF
TGTGCCAGCAGTCCACGCCAGGGAAGGTTGACCGGGGAGCTGTTTTTT
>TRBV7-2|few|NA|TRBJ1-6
CASSYRQGGGSPLHF
TGTGCCAGCAGCTATCGACAAGGAGGCGGGTCACCCCTCCACTTT
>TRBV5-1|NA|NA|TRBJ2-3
CASSLTDTPDTQYF
TGCGCCAGCAGCTTGACAGATACCCCCGATACGCAGTATTTT
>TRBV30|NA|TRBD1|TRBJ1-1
CACTYRGTEAFF
TGTGCCTGTACGTACAGGGGGACTGAAGCTTTCTTT
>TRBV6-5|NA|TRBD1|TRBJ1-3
CASSRRTGVNTIYF
TGTGCCAGCAGTCGACGGACAGGGGTAAACACCATATATTTT
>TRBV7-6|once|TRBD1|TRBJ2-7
CASSPEQGARYEQYF
TGTGCCAGCAGCCCAGAACAGGGGGCTCGTTACGAGCAGTACTTC
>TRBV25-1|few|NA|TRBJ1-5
CASSELNQPQHF
TGTGCCAGCAGTGAATTAAATCAGCCCCAGCATTTT
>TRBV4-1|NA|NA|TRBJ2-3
CASSQLTDTQYF
TGCGCCAGCAGCCAACTCACAGATACGCAGTATTTT
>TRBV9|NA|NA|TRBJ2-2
CASSVAADTYTGELFF
TGTGCCAGCAGCGTAGCTGCAGATACCTACACCGGGGAGCTGTTTTTT
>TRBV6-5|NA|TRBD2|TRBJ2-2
CASSYSLAGAGELFF
TGTGCCAGCAGTTACTCGCTAGCGGGAGCCGGGGAGCTGTTTTTT
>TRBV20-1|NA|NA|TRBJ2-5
CSAGTGETQYF
TGCAGTGCTGGCACAGGGGAGACCCAGTACTTC
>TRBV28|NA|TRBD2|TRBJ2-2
CASSLLGGRGTGELFF
TGTGCCAGCAGTTTATTGGGCGGGAGAGGCACCGGGGAGCTGTTTTTT
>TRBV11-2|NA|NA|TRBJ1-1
CASSLKGDVGTEAFF
TGTGCCAGCAGCTTAAAGGGGGACGTGGGCACTGAAGCTTTCTTT
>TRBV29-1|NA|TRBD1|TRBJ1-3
CSGRDRGNTIYF
TGCAGCGGGCGGGACAGGGGAAACACCATATATTTT
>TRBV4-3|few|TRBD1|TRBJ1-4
CASSQDIATGEKLFF
TGCGCCAGCAGCCAAGATATAGCGACAGGGGAAAAACTGTTTTTT
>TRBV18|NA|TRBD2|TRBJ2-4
CASSLTSGGLSAKNIQYF
TGTGCCAGCTCTCTGACTAGCGGGGGCCTCTCCGCCAAAAACATTCAGTACTTC
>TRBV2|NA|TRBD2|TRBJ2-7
CASSGGSYEQYF
TGTGCCAGCAGCGGGGGGTCCTACGAGCAGTACTTC
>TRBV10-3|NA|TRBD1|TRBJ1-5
CATRDSDSNQPQHF
TGTGCCACCCGGGACAGCGATAGCAATCAGCCCCAGCATTTT
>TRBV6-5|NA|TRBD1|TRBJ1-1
CASSYATGGRTEAFF
TGTGCCAGCAGTTACGCGACAGGGGGTCGGACTGAAGCTTTCTTT
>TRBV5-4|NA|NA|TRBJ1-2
CASSVSGSNYGYTF
TGTGCCAGCAGCGTTTCGGGTTCTAACTATGGCTACACCTTC
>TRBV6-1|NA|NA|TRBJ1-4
CASSESIGGNEKLFF
TGTGCCAGCAGTGAAAGCATAGGCGGTAATGAAAAACTGTTTTTT
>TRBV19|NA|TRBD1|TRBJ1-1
CASSSKTGGPTEAFF
TGTGCCAGTAGTAGCAAGACAGGGGGCCCCACTGAAGCTTTCTTT
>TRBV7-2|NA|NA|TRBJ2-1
CASSLDKGSYNEQFF
TGTGCCAGCAGCTTGGACAAGGGATCCTACAATGAGCAGTTCTTC
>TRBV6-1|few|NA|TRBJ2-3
CASSDISGSTDTQYF
TGTGCCAGCAGTGATATAAGCGGGAGCACAGATACGCAGTATTTT
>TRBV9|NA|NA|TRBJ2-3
CASSVGGGTTDTQYF
TGTGCCAGCAGCGTAGGAGGGGGTACAACAGATACGCAGTATTTT
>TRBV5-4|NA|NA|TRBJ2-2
CASSLSRIFANTGELFF
TGTGCCAGCAGCTTGAGTAGAATATTCGCGAACACCGGGGAGCTGTTTTTT